This entry lists 6 T cell receptor beta chains sequenced from one sample in a study of cytomegalovirus exposure and HLA in healthy donors. PCR used 60 Vbeta primers and 13 Jbeta primers. Profiling relied on immunoSEQ multiplex PCR, and the TCRdb table lists in-frame clones only, not all of them. The top ten clones hold roughly 3% of a sample with more than 85,000 clones, 69% of them seen once. Sequencing was carried out using PBMCs. Receptors were obtained from a man aged 30 to 45 in good health and CMV-seronegative.

The genes are TRBV9 and TRBJ2-7; D perhaps matches TRBD1 (5 bases). Trimming left V 0 bases short and J 3 bases short, with 13 bases between. Germline V CDR1 and CDR2: SGDLS, YYNGEE. The CDR3 runs to 15 residues. This chain's CDR3 is CASSVAVGASYEQYF. The CDR3, as DNA: TGTGCCAGCAGCGTAGCGGTAGGGGCGAGCTACGAGCAGTACTTC.

This clone showed up just once. The junction and the germline gene differ at one end; a read error may be behind it. The sample carries other DNA sequences with the same CDR3. The J gene is TRBJ2-1, the V gene TRBV9, with D possibly TRBD2 on 5 matching bases. Germline loops: CDR1 SGDLS, CDR2 YYNGEE. This CDR3 has 14 amino acids. The CDR3 loop is CASSVASGYNEQFF. Here the CDR3 DNA reads TGTGCCAGTAGCGTGGCCTCCGGGTACAATGAGCAGTTCTTC. The full variable domain, completed using reference TRBV9 and TRBJ2-1, is DSGVTQTPKHLITATGQRVTLRCSPRSGDLSVYWYQQSLDQGLQFLIQYYNGEERAKGNILERFSAQQFPDLHSELNLSSLELGDSALYFCASSVASGYNEQFFGPGTRLTVL.

The V gene is TRBV7-3, the J gene TRBJ2-3, with D perhaps matching TRBD2 (5 bases). Germline-derived CDR1 and CDR2 are SGHTA and FQGTGA. The CDR3 spans 13 residues. V was trimmed by 3 bases and J by 5 bases, leaving 9 bases between them. CDR3 in amino acids: CASSLSRVDTQYF. The CDR3 DNA sequence: TGTGCCAGCAGCTTGTCGAGGGTAGATACGCAGTATTTT.

This chain links TRBV9 with TRBJ2-1; possibly TRBD2 for D (6 bases). Germline V gene data show CDR1 as SGDLS and CDR2 as YYNGEE. CDR3 length equals 15 residues. The ends were cut back, 4 bases at V and 6 bases at J, with 17 bases in the middle. The chain's CDR3 is CASSSTGTGINEQFF. The CDR3 DNA sequence: TGTGCCAGCAGCAGCACCGGGACTGGAATCAATGAGCAGTTCTTC.

J is TRBJ2-5 and V is TRBV28; maybe TRBD1 (6 bases). Germline loops: CDR1 MDHEN, CDR2 SYDVKM. The CDR3 has 15 amino acids. The V and J ends lost 4 bases and 4 bases respectively, with 16 bases between them. The CDR3 nucleotides read TGTGCCAGCAGTTCACCAGAGGGGGTCGTAGAGACCCAGTACTTC. Protein: CASSSPEGVVETQYF.

This clone appeared once. The V and J genes are TRBV5-1 and TRBJ2-5, with a weak D call TRBD1 (6 bases). V was shortened by 3 bases and J by 2 bases, with 11 bases between the two germline ends. The CDR3 has 14 residues. CDR1 and CDR2 from the germline V gene are SGHRS and YFSETQ. CDR3 sequence: CASSSGTTQETQYF. Here the CDR3 DNA reads TGCGCCAGCAGCTCCGGGACAACTCAAGAGACCCAGTACTTC. The entire variable domain, with the rest obtained from reference TRBV5-1 and TRBJ2-5, is as follows: KAGVTQTPRYLIKTRGQQVTLSCSPISGHRSVSWYQQTPGQGLQFLFEYFSETQRNKGNFPGRFSGRQFSNSRSEMNVSTLELGDSALYLCASSSGTTQETQYFGPGTRLLVL.